This entry lists 27 T cell receptor beta chains sequenced from one sample in a study of CD8+ T cells in alopecia areata. Extracted RNA was reverse transcribed, and the resulting cDNA served as sequencing template. The protocol was immunoSEQ multiplex PCR, while the TCRdb copy is restricted to in-frame clones and leaves out a portion. The sample has 200,000 to 250,000 clones; 50% to 60% are singletons. The sample in question was CD4+ T cells sorted from blood, obtained at week 0. The receptor source for this set is a human donor with alopecia areata.

The chain links TRBV7-2 to TRBJ2-2; possibly TRBD2 for D (5 bases). Germline CDR1 is SGHTA and CDR2 is FQGNSA. Trimming took 8 bases from V and 1 from J, leaving 11 bases between them. This CDR3 comprises 14 residues. Here the CDR3 DNA reads TGTGCCAGCTCTCTGGGGAGGAACACCGGGGAGCTGTTTTTT. As protein: CASSLGRNTGELFF.

The genes are TRBV15 and TRBJ1-5; possibly TRBD1 for D (6 bases). This CDR3 comprises 15 residues. The ends were cut back, 4 bases at V and 4 bases at J, with 14 bases in the middle. The germline V gene encodes CDR1 LNHNV and CDR2 YYDKDF (reference sequence). The CDR3 protein is CATSTEKTGNQPQHF. CDR3 in DNA: TGTGCCACCAGCACCGAGAAAACAGGGAATCAGCCCCAGCATTTT.

The chain recombines TRBV5-6 with TRBJ1-2; TRBD1 might be the D (6 bases). The germline V and J ends were trimmed by 4 bases and 5 bases, with 12 bases remaining between them. The CDR3 loop spans 13 amino acids. The germline V gene encodes CDR1 SGHDT and CDR2 YYEEEE. The CDR3 loop reads CASSPGQTYGYTF. In DNA form, the CDR3 reads TGTGCCAGCAGCCCAGGACAGACTTATGGCTACACCTTC.

The chain joins TRBV6-1 to TRBJ2-7; the match to TRBD2 covers 7 bases. The CDR3 contains 15 residues. Looked up from germline, CDR1 is MNHNS and CDR2 is SASEGT. J lost 0 bases, V lost 6 bases, and 8 bases had no gene match. In DNA form, the CDR3 reads TGTGCCAGCAGGTCCTTACGGGAGGCCTCCTACGAGCAGTACTTC. It yields the protein CASRSLREASYEQYF.

This rearrangement joins TRBV29-1 to TRBJ2-5; 8 nucleotides align to TRBD2. Germline V CDR1 and CDR2: SQVTM, ANQGSEA. The CDR3 length is 16 residues. V was pared by 4 bases and J by 7 bases, with 17 bases of the junction left unmatched. CDR3 sequence: CSVVRGSTSGLGTQYF. CDR3 nucleotide sequence: TGCAGCGTTGTTCGAGGGTCCACTAGCGGTCTCGGGACCCAGTACTTC.

V gene TRBV4-2 combines with J gene TRBJ1-6; 9 bases line up with TRBD1. The CDR3 is 15 amino acids. The germline CDR1 and CDR2 sequences are LGHNA and YNFKEQ. The ends lost 3 bases at V and 11 bases at J; junction bases unmatched: 8. The DNA for the CDR3 is TGTGCCAGCAGCCACATAGGACAGGGGAGCCCACCCCTCCACTTT. Translated: CASSHIGQGSPPLHF.

This clone was detected only a few times. This rearrangement joins TRBV28 to TRBJ1-5; 7 positions agree with TRBD1. Per the germline V gene, CDR1 is MDHEN and CDR2 is SYDVKM. This CDR3 has 12 amino acids. V was pared by 10 bases and J by 7 bases, with 7 bases of the junction left unmatched. CDR3 residues: CATRQGGQPQHF. In nucleotides, the CDR3 is TGTGCCACCCGACAGGGCGGCCAGCCCCAGCATTTT. The variable domain in full, completed from reference TRBV28 and TRBJ1-5, reads DVKVTQSSRYLVKRTGEKVFLECVQDMDHENMFWYRQDPGLGLRLIYFSYDVKMKEKGDIPEGYSVSREKKERFSLILESASTNQTSMYLCATRQGGQPQHFGDGTRLSIL.

The sample holds many counts of this clone. This rearrangement joins TRBV4-1 to TRBJ2-7; TRBD2 agrees at 11 bases. V gave up 4 bases and J gave up 2 bases; unmatched junction bases: 16. The germline gives CDR1 MGHRA, CDR2 YSYEKL. This CDR3 spans 19 amino acids. CDR3 nucleotides: TGCGCCAGCAGCCCTTGGAGGGGGACTAGCGGAGGAACGGCCTACGAGCAGTACTTC. This sequence encodes CASSPWRGTSGGTAYEQYF.

The chain combines TRBV11-2 with TRBJ1-1, with D perhaps matching TRBD1 (6 bases). Trimming took off 9 bases at V and 0 bases at J, with 17 bases between the two ends. The germline CDR1 and CDR2 sequences are SGHAT and FQNNGV. The CDR3 length is 15 residues. The CDR3 nucleotides are TGTGCCAGTGTAGGAGCAGGGGCGATGAACACTGAAGCTTTCTTT. It is translated as CASVGAGAMNTEAFF.

This clone came up once. This chain uses TRBV11-2 with TRBJ2-7; D is unresolved. Germline loops: CDR1 SGHAT, CDR2 FQNNGV. The CDR3 is 15 amino acids. Trimming shortened V by 4 bases and J by 2 bases, and 15 bases separated the two germline ends. CDR3 region: CASSSLRTVAYEQYF. The CDR3 DNA follows: TGTGCCAGCAGCTCCTTGCGAACAGTCGCCTACGAGCAGTACTTC.

A single count supports this clone. The V call is TRBV4-2, the J call TRBJ1-2; D might be TRBD1 (6 bases). V was trimmed by 4 bases and J by 2 bases, leaving 17 bases between them. Germline assignment: CDR1 LGHNA and CDR2 YNFKEQ. CDR3 length: 16 residues. The CDR3 DNA sequence: TGTGCCAGCAGCCCGAAGCCGGGACAACAGAACTATGGCTACACCTTC. Amino acid sequence: CASSPKPGQQNYGYTF.

The chain couples TRBV18 to TRBJ1-4; maybe TRBD1 (5 bases). This CDR3 is built from 15 residues. Germline CDR1 is KGHSH and CDR2 is LQKENI. The V gene lost 3 bases and the J gene lost 7 bases, with 15 bases spanning the gap. Here the CDR3 DNA reads TGTGCCAGCTCACCCAGGGAAGTATCGGGTGAAAAACTGTTTTTT. Translation gives CASSPREVSGEKLFF.

This chain links TRBV14 with TRBJ2-1, with D possibly being TRBD2 (6 bases). This CDR3 spans 15 amino acids. In germline, CDR1 is SGHDN, CDR2 FVKESK. With 3 bases removed from V and 0 bases from J, the gap between germline ends came to 9 bases. The CDR3 loop reads CASSHAGSSYNEQFF. CDR3 sequence (DNA): TGTGCCAGCAGCCATGCGGGGAGCTCCTACAATGAGCAGTTCTTC.

The chain recombines TRBV7-2 with TRBJ2-7; 9 nucleotides agree with TRBD1. V lost 1 base, J lost 2 bases, and 0 bases stayed unmatched. Germline CDR1 reads SGHTA; CDR2 reads FQGNSA. The CDR3 length is 14 residues. CDR3 region: CASSLGTGAYEQYF. CDR3 DNA: TGTGCCAGCAGCTTAGGGACAGGGGCCTACGAGCAGTACTTC.

This rearrangement joins TRBV9 to TRBJ1-2; tentatively, D is TRBD1 (5 bases). The length of the CDR3 is 12 residues. V lost 4 bases and J lost 8, with 12 bases in between. Germline-derived CDR1 and CDR2 are SGDLS and YYNGEE. The DNA of the CDR3 is TGTGCCAGCAGCCCTTCGAAGGGGGGCTACACCTTC. This translates into CASSPSKGGYTF.

The chain employs TRBV11-2 and TRBJ2-3, with no clear D. Trimming took off 3 bases at V and 2 bases at J, with 6 bases between the two ends. The length of the CDR3 is 13 residues. Germline CDR1 SGHAT, CDR2 FQNNGV. DNA for the CDR3: TGTGCCAGCAGCTTTTGGACCACAGATACGCAGTATTTT. Residues: CASSFWTTDTQYF. Complete variable domain (other parts from reference TRBV11-2 and TRBJ2-3): EAGVAQSPRYKIIEKRQSVAFWCNPISGHATLYWYQQILGQGPKLLIQFQNNGVVDDSQLPKDRFSAERLKGVDSTLKIQPAKLEDSAVYLCASSFWTTDTQYFGPGTRLTVL.

This chain links TRBV6-5 with TRBJ2-7; 7 nucleotides align to TRBD1. The CDR3 has 15 residues. J lost 3 bases, V lost 1 base, and 6 bases had no gene match. Germline loops: CDR1 MNHEY, CDR2 SVGAGI. The CDR3, as DNA: TGTGCCAGCAGTTACTTGGACAGGCCCCGCTACGAGCAGTACTTC. Its protein is CASSYLDRPRYEQYF.

The CDR3 sequence is CATQDPSYNEQFF. The DNA for the CDR3 is TGTGCGACACAGGACCCCTCCTACAATGAGCAGTTCTTC. The V call is TRBV2, the J call TRBJ2-1; tentative D call: TRBD1 (5 bases). The length of the CDR3 is 13 residues. Germline assignment: CDR1 SNHLY and CDR2 FYNNEI.

The chain employs TRBV7-9 and TRBJ2-1; 13 nucleotides align to TRBD2. Trimming removed 5 bases from V and 8 bases from J; junction bases left unmatched: 6. Germline values: CDR1 SEHNR, CDR2 FQNEAQ (reference sequence). This CDR3 region has 15 residues. This chain's CDR3 is CASSLTSGRDHEQFF. The CDR3 DNA sequence: TGTGCCAGCAGCCTCACTAGCGGGAGGGATCATGAGCAGTTCTTC.

This chain uses TRBV18 with TRBJ2-6; TRBD1 matches 10 bases. Germline V gives CDR1 KGHSH, CDR2 LQKENI. The CDR3 spans 19 residues. V was pared by 5 bases and J by 0 bases, with 10 bases of the junction left unmatched. The CDR3 is CASSYIGTGAFSGANVLTF. The CDR3 DNA follows: TGTGCCAGCTCATATATCGGGACAGGGGCTTTCTCTGGGGCCAACGTCCTGACTTTC.

This clone has a handful of counts. The chain has TRBV6-1 and TRBJ2-7; D is ambiguous. Germline V lookup: CDR1 MNHNS, CDR2 SASEGT. Trimming shortened V by 2 bases and J by 1 base, and 6 bases separated the two germline ends. The CDR3 covers 13 residues. The CDR3 DNA reads as TGTGCCAGCAGTGAATCCAGTTCCTACGAGCAGTACTTC. As protein: CASSESSSYEQYF.

This chain uses TRBV11-2 with TRBJ1-1; D remains ambiguous. The germline gives CDR1 SGHAT, CDR2 FQNNGV. The CDR3 totals 13 residues. V was pared by 3 bases and J by 1 base, with 6 bases between. As DNA, the CDR3 is TGTGCCAGCAGCTTGGAAGGGAACACTGAAGCTTTCTTT. Translation: CASSLEGNTEAFF.

A note on this clone: A read error may account for a junction end that differs from germline. This chain uses TRBV29-1 with TRBJ1-1; TRBD1 might be the D (5 bases). CDR3 length equals 15 residues. CDR1 is SQVTM and CDR2 is ANQGSEA in the germline V gene. The CDR3 bases are TGCAGCGTTGAAGATCACGGCAGGGAGAACGCTGAAGCTTTCTTT. It encodes CSVEDHGRENAEAFF. Combining the CDR3 with reference TRBV29-1 and TRBJ1-1 gives the whole variable domain SAVISQKPSRDICQRGTSLTIQCQVDSQVTMMFWYRQQPGQSLTLIATANQGSEATYESGFVIDKFPISRPNLTFSTLTVSNMSPEDSSIYLCSVEDHGRENAEAFFGQGTRLTVV.

This clone was seen a few times. J is TRBJ2-7 and V is TRBV9; TRBD2 matches at 14 bases. CDR1 and CDR2 (germline): SGDLS, YYNGEE. This CDR3 region has 16 residues. Trimming cost V 3 bases and J 6 bases; bases outside gene matches: 8. CDR3 in amino acids: CASSERGLAGESEQYF. The DNA of the CDR3 is TGTGCCAGCAGCGAGAGGGGACTAGCGGGAGAAAGCGAGCAGTACTTC.

On this clone: This clone may be a read error of a much larger clone one base away. Additional DNA sequences in this sample encode the identical CDR3. The V and J genes are TRBV14 and TRBJ2-1; D is possibly TRBD2 (5 bases). Trimming cost V 0 bases and J 15 bases, with 15 bases left between them. The germline V gene encodes CDR1 SGHDN and CDR2 FVKESK. CDR3 length: 13 residues. CDR3 protein: CASSQDLRTPPFF. The CDR3 DNA follows: TGTGCCAGCAGCCAAGACCTAAGGACTCCCCCGTTCTTC.

The chain carries TRBV11-2 and TRBJ1-5; maybe TRBD1 (5 bases). Germline V CDR1 and CDR2: SGHAT, FQNNGV. There are 14 residues in the CDR3. V lost 3 bases and J lost 4, with 10 bases in between. The CDR3 protein is CASSFGAGNQPQHF. DNA of the CDR3: TGTGCCAGCAGCTTCGGGGCGGGGAATCAGCCCCAGCATTTT.

This clone was seen more than once but under ten times. V usage is TRBV4-2 and J usage is TRBJ2-6; D is perhaps TRBD2 (5 bases). The CDR3 is 15 amino acids. The germline CDR1 and CDR2 sequences are LGHNA and YNFKEQ. V was shortened by 4 bases and J by 1 base, with 8 bases between the two germline ends. CDR3 coding DNA: TGTGCCAGCAGCCCCGGGGATTCTGGGGCCAACGTCCTGACTTTC. This translates into CASSPGDSGANVLTF.